These 10 T cell receptor beta chains were all obtained from the same sample, sequenced in a study of blood T cell repertoires in COVID-19. Produced via immunoSEQ multiplex PCR; TCRdb's table is partial and in-frame only. The table records approximately 110,000 clones, about 90% of them present only once. Sample: peripheral blood. The source is a human donor in a cohort sampled during active COVID-19.

V gene TRBV27 combines with J gene TRBJ2-3, with a weak D call TRBD2 (6 bases). CDR1 is MNHEY and CDR2 is SMNVEV in the germline V gene (reference sequence). Trimming pared 6 bases from V and 2 bases from J, leaving 15 bases between. This CDR3 is built from 15 residues. Written as DNA, the CDR3 is TGTGCCAGCAGACCGGACTACCAATCCACAGATACGCAGTATTTT. Its translation is CASRPDYQSTDTQYF.

Only one count was recorded for this clone. V usage is TRBV29-1 and J usage is TRBJ2-3; D is possibly TRBD2 (5 bases). This CDR3 contains 14 residues. CDR1 and CDR2 from the germline V gene are SQVTM and ANQGSEA. Trimming removed 4 bases at V and 2 bases at J, with 13 bases between. The CDR3 reads CSVAGRLNTDTQYF. In DNA, the CDR3 is TGCAGCGTTGCCGGCAGACTAAACACAGATACGCAGTATTTT.

The rearrangement links TRBV7-9 to TRBJ1-4, with TRBD1 as a possible D gene (6 bases). CDR3 length: 16 amino acids. The V gene lost 5 bases and the J gene lost 5 bases, with 18 bases spanning the gap. Per the germline V gene, CDR1 is SEHNR and CDR2 is FQNEAQ (reference sequence). CDR3 DNA: TGTGCCAGCAGCACCCGGTCGGGGGGCAGGAATGAAAAACTGTTTTTT. The encoded protein is CASSTRSGGRNEKLFF.

The chain recombines TRBV6-5 with TRBJ1-5; 8 bases align to TRBD1. The CDR3 is 14 residues long. Germline V gene sequence: CDR1 MNHEY, CDR2 SVGAGI. V dropped 6 bases and J dropped 2; count of bases not matched to a gene: 3. As DNA, the CDR3 is TGTGCCAGCAGACCGGACAGGGGCAATCAGCCCCAGCATTTT. Its protein is CASRPDRGNQPQHF.

The chain joins TRBV11-2 to TRBJ1-3, with D possibly TRBD1 on 5 matching bases. The V gene lost 5 bases and the J gene lost 0 bases, with 17 bases spanning the gap. The germline V gene encodes CDR1 SGHAT and CDR2 FQNNGV. The CDR3 length is 17 residues. The CDR3 DNA reads TGTGCCAGCAGCATAAACCCCAGGGCCTACTCTGGAAACACCATATATTTT. Translation: CASSINPRAYSGNTIYF.

This clone was observed once. The genes are TRBV7-9 and TRBJ2-2; 7 bases match TRBD1. V shed 2 bases, J shed 5 bases, and the junction held 5 bases outside the gene matches. CDR3 length: 15 amino acids. Germline V gives CDR1 SEHNR, CDR2 FQNEAQ (reference sequence). CDR3 residues: CASSLPPTGTGELFF. The CDR3, as DNA: TGTGCCAGCAGCTTACCCCCGACAGGGACCGGGGAGCTGTTTTTT.

The CDR3 region has the DNA TGTGCCAGCAGCGGCCGAGGAAAGGGGGCGCGGGACTATGGCTACACCTTC. Translated: CASSGRGKGARDYGYTF. This sequence joins TRBV9 and TRBJ1-2; 7 bases agree with TRBD1. This CDR3 region has 17 residues. Germline V gene sequence: CDR1 SGDLS, CDR2 YYNGEE. Losses at the gene ends were 3 bases for V and 3 bases for J; bases not matched to a gene: 14.

The J gene is TRBJ1-1, the V gene TRBV18; weak D call: TRBD1 (5 bases). The CDR3 totals 15 residues. The germline V and J ends were trimmed by 1 base and 0 bases, with 9 bases remaining between them. The germline V gene encodes CDR1 KGHSH and CDR2 LQKENI. The CDR3 loop reads CASSPLRQMNTEAFF. The CDR3 nucleotides read TGTGCCAGCTCACCACTTCGACAGATGAACACTGAAGCTTTCTTT. Full variable domain (outside the CDR3, taken from reference TRBV18 and TRBJ1-1): NAGVMQNPRHLVRRRGQEARLRCSPMKGHSHVYWYRQLPEEGLKFMVYLQKENIIDESGMPKERFSAEFPKEGPSILRIQQVVRGDSAAYFCASSPLRQMNTEAFFGQGTRLTVV.

The rearrangement links TRBV6-6 to TRBJ1-2; D remains ambiguous. Trimming took 2 bases from V and 4 from J, leaving 14 bases between them. CDR1 is MNHNY and CDR2 is SVGAGI in the germline V gene (reference sequence). The CDR3 is 15 residues long. The CDR3 DNA reads as TGTGCCAGCAGTTACGGACTGGAGGCTTTCTATGGCTACACCTTC. Translated: CASSYGLEAFYGYTF.

The chain combines TRBV27 with TRBJ1-1; D gene ambiguous. This CDR3 has 15 amino acids. Per germline, CDR1 MNHEY and CDR2 SMNVEV (reference sequence). V was cut by 5 bases and J by 5 bases, with 18 bases left in between. Written as DNA, the CDR3 is TGTGCCAGCAGTATCCTTTTTTCATCGGGGACTGAAGCTTTCTTT. This translates into CASSILFSSGTEAFF.